This T cell receptor (beta chain) was obtained from a study of shared T cell receptors in the human thymus. The CDR3 spans 17 residues. V dropped 2 bases and J dropped 2; count of bases not matched to a gene: 8. CDR1 is SNHLY, CDR2 FYNNEI, per germline. Generated by immunoSEQ multiplex PCR, the TCRdb table keeps only in-frame clones and is missing some. The sample has some 700,000 clones; 80% to 90% are singletons. The same sample was also used in a study of human thymus T cells. Per that study: Thymic tissue was derived from resections collected during corrective heart surgery. An apparent bias in V and J gene usage was seen in thymic and blood repertoires.

The chain uses TRBV2 and TRBJ1-5, with TRBD1 identical over 8 bases. The sequenced sample consisted of thymocytes. This sequence was found in a girl in the first two years of life with a congenital heart defect. The CDR3 DNA sequence: TGTGCCAGCAGTGAAAGACAGGGGCTGTGGGGCAATCAGCCCCAGCATTTT. Amino acids: CASSERQGLWGNQPQHF.